Listed here are 5 T cell receptor beta chains from one sample, sequenced in a study of T cells in tumors after PD-1 blockade. Clones were read by immunoSEQ multiplex PCR, and TCRdb kept only the in-frame ones, dropping some. This table holds more than 1,200 clones, around 72% found once. The sample in question was tumor tissue, obtained before anti-PD-1 treatment. The receptors derive from a human donor with basal cell carcinoma.

This clone is termed large. The chain's CDR3 is CASSTNSGRGNEQFF. DNA of the CDR3: TGTGCCAGCAGTACCAATAGCGGGAGGGGCAATGAGCAGTTCTTC. This rearrangement joins TRBV27 to TRBJ2-1; 11 bases line up with TRBD2. The CDR3 runs 15 residues. Germline CDR1 MNHEY, CDR2 SMNVEV (reference sequence). V was clipped by 5 bases and J by 6 bases; unmatched bases: 6.

This clone has a handful of counts. The chain couples TRBV28 to TRBJ1-6; D is ambiguous. Germline CDR1 reads MDHEN; CDR2 reads SYDVKM. The V gene lost 5 bases and the J gene lost 2 bases, with 7 bases spanning the gap. CDR3 size: 14 residues. This CDR3 reads CASSRHPYNSPLHF. Written as DNA, the CDR3 is TGTGCCAGCAGTCGACACCCCTATAATTCACCCCTCCACTTT.

This sequence joins TRBV18 and TRBJ2-1, with 8 bases that match TRBD1. V gave up 9 bases and J gave up 5 bases; unmatched junction bases: 12. Germline V gene lookup returns CDR1 KGHSH and CDR2 LQKENI. The length of the CDR3 is 15 residues. The CDR3 loop is CASRKPGQANNEQFF. CDR3 nucleotides: TGTGCCAGTCGGAAACCGGGACAGGCTAACAATGAGCAGTTCTTC. Together with reference TRBV18 and TRBJ2-1, the CDR3 gives the full variable domain: NAGVMQNPRHLVRRRGQEARLRCSPMKGHSHVYWYRQLPEEGLKFMVYLQKENIIDESGMPKERFSAEFPKEGPSILRIQQVVRGDSAAYFCASRKPGQANNEQFFGPGTRLTVL.

The V gene is TRBV9, the J gene TRBJ2-7; D gene ambiguous. Deletions cut 3 bases from V and 0 bases from J, with 13 bases between. This CDR3 has 15 residues. Germline assignment: CDR1 SGDLS and CDR2 YYNGEE. The CDR3 reads CASSATPTTSYEQYF. The DNA for the CDR3 is TGTGCCAGCAGCGCGACTCCTACTACCTCCTACGAGCAGTACTTC.

The J gene is TRBJ1-5, the V gene TRBV28; D gene unclear. The CDR3 covers 18 residues. CDR1 is MDHEN, CDR2 SYDVKM, per germline. V lost 2 bases and J lost 0, with 17 bases in between. The CDR3 DNA reads TGTGCCAGCAGTTTAGAGACTTTGCGGGCCTATAGCAATCAGCCCCAGCATTTT. Its protein product is CASSLETLRAYSNQPQHF.